This T cell receptor (beta chain) was sequenced during a study of T cells after yellow fever vaccination. Study-wide background: Fractions of low cell number were prepared using SMART-Seq v4 Ultra Low Input.

Researchers made TCR cDNA using 5'RACE template switching, and this step added a universal primer site and UMIs. TCRdb itself ran the 5' RACE reads through MiXCR, one entry per CDR3 protein. The table includes a few hundred thousand distinct CDR3 sequences, about 4% detected once. The CDR3 spans 14 residues. V trimming: 4 bases; J trimming: 1 base; junction bases outside the gene matches: 4. Germline values: CDR1 SNHLY, CDR2 FYNNEI. In its sample, this clonotype was seen a few times. Its target is not known. Study-level results: Boosting was followed by the reappearance of most primary-vaccination clones (96% CD4, 70% to 90% CD8). A minor fraction of clonotypes spanned both CD4 and CD8 compartments.

The sample was PBMCs, taken 5 days after the yellow fever booster vaccination. The chain joins TRBV2 to TRBJ2-7; 7 nucleotides agree with TRBD1. The clonotype was recovered from a man between 18 and 35 years old who received the YFV17D yellow fever vaccine. The CDR3 reads CASSVSGGSYEQYF. The CDR3, as DNA: TGTGCCAGCAGTGTTTCAGGGGGTTCCTACGAGCAGTACTTC.